This T cell receptor (beta chain) stems from a study of OX40 agonist ivuxolimab in advanced cancers. Repertoires were generated with immunoSEQ multiplex PCR, while TCRdb's copy carries only in-frame clones and drops some. The sample contains about 130,000 clones, 93% of which appear only once. Autoimmune disease history or systemic immunosuppression meant exclusion. Study outcomes and limitations: Clonal expansion among partial responders at 0.1-3.0 mg/kg ranked near the lowest.

To note about this clone: Its specificity is unknown.

The J segment lost 1 base and the V segment lost 5 bases, leaving 8 bases of the junction unmatched. Germline CDR1 is LNHDA and CDR2 is SQIVND (reference sequence). This CDR3 has 15 residues. The chain links TRBV19 to TRBJ2-7, with TRBD1 matching 7 bases. This receptor was identified in an adult with an advanced solid tumor such as melanoma, head and neck, liver or kidney cancer. This material consisted of CD4+ or CD8+ T cells sorted from blood, taken in a trial of the OX40 agonist ivuxolimab. CDR3 nucleotide sequence: TGTGCCAGTAGTTCAGGACAGGCCGGGTCCTACGAGCAGTACTTC. Translation: CASSSGQAGSYEQYF.